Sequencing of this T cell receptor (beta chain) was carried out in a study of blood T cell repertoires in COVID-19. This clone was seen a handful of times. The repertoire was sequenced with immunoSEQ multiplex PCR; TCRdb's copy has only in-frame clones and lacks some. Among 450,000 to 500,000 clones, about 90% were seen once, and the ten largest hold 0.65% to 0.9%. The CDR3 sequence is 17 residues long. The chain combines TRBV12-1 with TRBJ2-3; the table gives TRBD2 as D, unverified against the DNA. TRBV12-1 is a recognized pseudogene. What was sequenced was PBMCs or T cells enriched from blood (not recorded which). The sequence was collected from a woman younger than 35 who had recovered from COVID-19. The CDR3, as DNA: TGTGCCAGCAGCCGGGAAGGTGGGGTCTCCTACACAGATACGCAGTATTTT. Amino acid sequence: CASSREGGVSYTDTQYF.